The rows below give T cell receptor beta chains drawn from one sample of a study of blood T cell repertoires in COVID-19. Libraries were prepared by immunoSEQ multiplex PCR; TCRdb keeps only in-frame clonotypes and omits some of them. Among some 100,000 clones listed, roughly 92% were seen once. Material: peripheral blood. The receptors shown here come from a man in his 70s with acute or convalescent COVID-19. CDR3s include the opening cysteine and the closing phenylalanine or tryptophan. The order of the fields is D gene, J gene, clone size, V gene, CDR3 protein, CDR3 DNA. A D gene is named only where the DNA matches it firmly. Part of the rows lack a size; the others show once, few, many or a class for expanded clones.

D gene: .; J gene: TRBJ2-1; clone size: .; V gene: TRBV27; CDR3 protein: CASSLVTDSNNEQFF; CDR3 DNA: TGTGCCAGCAGTTTAGTAACTGACTCGAACAATGAGCAGTTCTTC
D gene: .; J gene: TRBJ1-5; clone size: once; V gene: TRBV27; CDR3 protein: CASSFSRLNQPQHF; CDR3 DNA: TGTGCCAGCAGTTTTTCGCGGCTCAATCAGCCCCAGCATTTT
D gene: .; J gene: TRBJ1-2; clone size: .; V gene: TRBV7-9; CDR3 protein: CASSPRGYGYTF; CDR3 DNA: TGTGCCAGCAGCCCTCGGGGCTATGGCTACACCTTC
D gene: TRBD1; J gene: TRBJ1-1; clone size: .; V gene: TRBV7-9; CDR3 protein: CASSQRQGATEAFF; CDR3 DNA: TGTGCCAGCAGCCAAAGACAGGGGGCAACTGAAGCTTTCTTT
D gene: TRBD2; J gene: TRBJ2-1; clone size: .; V gene: TRBV7-9; CDR3 protein: CASSPSGVSYNEQFF; CDR3 DNA: TGTGCCAGCAGCCCGAGCGGGGTATCCTACAATGAGCAGTTCTTC
D gene: TRBD2; J gene: TRBJ2-1; clone size: .; V gene: TRBV4-1; CDR3 protein: CASSQTAAGGYNEQFF; CDR3 DNA: TGCGCCAGCAGCCAAACGGCAGCGGGGGGCTACAATGAGCAGTTCTTC
D gene: .; J gene: TRBJ2-7; clone size: .; V gene: TRBV12-3/TRBV12-4; CDR3 protein: CASSMGTPEQYF; CDR3 DNA: TGTGCCAGCAGTATGGGGACTCCCGAGCAGTACTTC
D gene: .; J gene: TRBJ1-5; clone size: .; V gene: TRBV28; CDR3 protein: CASSPGGSNQPQHF; CDR3 DNA: TGTGCCAGCAGTCCCGGCGGAAGCAATCAGCCCCAGCATTTT
D gene: .; J gene: TRBJ1-2; clone size: .; V gene: TRBV7-8; CDR3 protein: CASSSRTFSGYTF; CDR3 DNA: TGTGCCAGCAGCTCTAGGACATTCTCTGGCTACACCTTC
D gene: .; J gene: TRBJ1-1; clone size: .; V gene: TRBV6-5; CDR3 protein: CASTRQMNTEAFF; CDR3 DNA: TGTGCCAGCACCCGACAGATGAACACTGAAGCTTTCTTT
D gene: TRBD1; J gene: TRBJ1-6; clone size: .; V gene: TRBV20-1; CDR3 protein: CSASGGFGRGSPLHF; CDR3 DNA: TGCAGTGCTAGTGGGGGGTTTGGCAGGGGGTCACCCCTCCACTTT
D gene: .; J gene: TRBJ1-6; clone size: .; V gene: TRBV7-9; CDR3 protein: CASSLTQGVDYNSPLHF; CDR3 DNA: TGTGCCAGCAGCTTGACACAGGGAGTAGACTATAATTCACCCCTCCACTTT
D gene: TRBD1; J gene: TRBJ1-2; clone size: many; V gene: TRBV5-4; CDR3 protein: CASSPRQGSDGYTF; CDR3 DNA: TGTGCCAGCAGCCCAAGACAGGGATCAGATGGCTACACCTTC
D gene: TRBD2; J gene: TRBJ2-1; clone size: .; V gene: TRBV28; CDR3 protein: CASSVPGLAGGMQFF; CDR3 DNA: TGTGCCAGCAGTGTCCCGGGACTAGCGGGAGGGATGCAGTTCTTC
D gene: .; J gene: TRBJ2-5; clone size: once; V gene: TRBV29-1; CDR3 protein: CSVVPGTFEGTQYF; CDR3 DNA: TGCAGCGTTGTACCTGGGACATTTGAGGGGACCCAGTACTTC
D gene: .; J gene: TRBJ2-7; clone size: medium-sized; V gene: TRBV7-9; CDR3 protein: CASSPEGRSYEQYF; CDR3 DNA: TGTGCCAGCAGCCCAGAGGGCCGTTCCTACGAGCAGTACTTC
D gene: TRBD1; J gene: TRBJ2-1; clone size: once; V gene: TRBV2; CDR3 protein: CASRGGTGVEQFF; CDR3 DNA: TGTGCCAGCAGGGGGGGGACAGGGGTCGAGCAGTTCTTC
D gene: TRBD2; J gene: TRBJ2-3; clone size: .; V gene: TRBV13; CDR3 protein: CASSGLHPGLVHTQYF; CDR3 DNA: TGTGCCAGCAGCGGCCTCCACCCGGGACTAGTTCACACGCAGTATTTT
D gene: TRBD2; J gene: TRBJ2-2; clone size: .; V gene: TRBV27; CDR3 protein: CASSLTLAGEGELFF; CDR3 DNA: TGTGCCAGCAGTTTGACCTTAGCGGGAGAAGGGGAGCTGTTTTTT
D gene: .; J gene: TRBJ2-3; clone size: .; V gene: TRBV7-9; CDR3 protein: CASSPEGTSTDTQYF; CDR3 DNA: TGTGCCAGCAGCCCGGAGGGAACTAGCACAGATACGCAGTATTTT
D gene: TRBD1; J gene: TRBJ1-1; clone size: once; V gene: TRBV3-1/TRBV3-2; CDR3 protein: CASSRPGQPNTEAFF; CDR3 DNA: TGTGCCAGCAGCCGCCCGGGACAGCCAAACACTGAAGCTTTCTTT
D gene: TRBD2; J gene: TRBJ2-3; clone size: .; V gene: TRBV29-1; CDR3 protein: CSVTAGVGDTQYF; CDR3 DNA: TGCAGCGTTACAGCGGGAGTCGGAGATACGCAGTATTTT
D gene: .; J gene: TRBJ2-1; clone size: .; V gene: TRBV27; CDR3 protein: CASSPEGGLYNEQFF; CDR3 DNA: TGTGCCAGCAGTCCTGAGGGGGGGCTCTACAATGAGCAGTTCTTC
D gene: TRBD2; J gene: TRBJ2-5; clone size: .; V gene: TRBV19; CDR3 protein: CASSVTSGGGETQYF; CDR3 DNA: TGTGCCAGTAGTGTCACTAGCGGGGGCGGTGAGACCCAGTACTTC
D gene: TRBD1; J gene: TRBJ1-1; clone size: .; V gene: TRBV9; CDR3 protein: CASSHAVQGEGMNTEAFF; CDR3 DNA: TGTGCCAGCAGCCACGCTGTACAGGGGGAAGGTATGAACACTGAAGCTTTCTTT
D gene: .; J gene: TRBJ1-2; clone size: .; V gene: TRBV3-1/TRBV3-2; CDR3 protein: CASSPRQTVINYGYTF; CDR3 DNA: TGTGCCAGCAGCCCCCGACAGACAGTAATTAACTATGGCTACACCTTC
D gene: .; J gene: TRBJ1-3; clone size: once; V gene: TRBV5-1; CDR3 protein: CASSLGAGGGNTIYF; CDR3 DNA: TGCGCCAGCAGCTTGGGCGCAGGAGGTGGAAACACCATATATTTT
D gene: .; J gene: TRBJ1-5; clone size: .; V gene: TRBV6-5; CDR3 protein: CASSLAARNQPQHF; CDR3 DNA: TGTGCCAGCAGCCTAGCGGCTCGTAATCAGCCCCAGCATTTT
D gene: TRBD1; J gene: TRBJ1-4; clone size: .; V gene: TRBV13; CDR3 protein: CASSSRDRGYEKLFF; CDR3 DNA: TGTGCCAGCAGCTCCCGGGACAGGGGTTATGAAAAACTGTTTTTT